The rows below give T cell receptor beta chains drawn from one sample of a study of cytomegalovirus exposure and HLA in healthy donors. TCRdb keeps only in-frame clones here, not all; method: immunoSEQ multiplex PCR. The sample includes around 130,000 clones, 73% of them seen just once. The material sequenced was PBMCs. The receptors shown here come from a middle-aged woman in good health and CMV-seropositive. Both conserved end residues are part of each CDR3. The order of the fields is clone size, D gene, V gene, J gene, CDR3 protein, CDR3 DNA. The D gene is left open where the match is weak. Clone size, where shown, is once, few, many, or a class for clones that have expanded.

abundance: -
d_gene: -
v_gene: TRBV28
j_gene: TRBJ2-1
CDR3aa: CASSEWTVYNEQFF
CDR3nt: TGTGCCAGCAGTGAATGGACAGTCTACAATGAGCAGTTCTTC

abundance: -
d_gene: -
v_gene: TRBV9
j_gene: TRBJ1-1
CDR3aa: CASSAAVGNTEAFF
CDR3nt: TGTGCCAGCAGCGCCGCGGTAGGGAACACTGAAGCTTTCTTT

abundance: few
d_gene: TRBD2
v_gene: TRBV5-6
j_gene: TRBJ2-7
CDR3aa: CASSPQGLAGAYEQYF
CDR3nt: TGTGCCAGCAGCCCACAGGGACTAGCGGGGGCCTACGAGCAGTACTTC

abundance: -
d_gene: TRBD2
v_gene: TRBV30
j_gene: TRBJ2-5
CDR3aa: CAWRTSGGQETQYF
CDR3nt: TGTGCCTGGAGGACTAGCGGGGGACAAGAGACCCAGTACTTC

abundance: -
d_gene: -
v_gene: TRBV6-1
j_gene: TRBJ1-4
CDR3aa: CAISASGSWGTNEKLFF
CDR3nt: TGTGCCATCAGTGCGTCGGGTTCGTGGGGCACTAATGAAAAACTGTTTTTT

abundance: -
d_gene: TRBD1
v_gene: TRBV29-1
j_gene: TRBJ1-3
CDR3aa: CSVEGDRHSGNTIYF
CDR3nt: TGCAGCGTTGAAGGGGACAGGCACTCTGGAAACACCATATATTTT

abundance: few
d_gene: -
v_gene: TRBV20-1
j_gene: TRBJ2-7
CDR3aa: CSARTAYEQYF
CDR3nt: TGCAGTGCTAGGACAGCCTACGAGCAGTACTTC

abundance: -
d_gene: -
v_gene: TRBV7-2
j_gene: TRBJ1-2
CDR3aa: CASSLVVGVSGGGYTF
CDR3nt: TGTGCCAGCAGCTTAGTGGTAGGAGTGAGCGGTGGTGGCTACACCTTC

abundance: -
d_gene: -
v_gene: TRBV7-6
j_gene: TRBJ2-5
CDR3aa: CASSLWSGAETQYF
CDR3nt: TGTGCCAGCAGCTTGTGGTCAGGGGCCGAGACCCAGTACTTC

abundance: few
d_gene: -
v_gene: TRBV5-1
j_gene: TRBJ2-4
CDR3aa: CASSLADIQYF
CDR3nt: TGCGCCAGCAGCTTGGCGGACATTCAGTACTTC

abundance: -
d_gene: -
v_gene: TRBV5-1
j_gene: TRBJ2-2
CDR3aa: CASSLDPGTNTGELFF
CDR3nt: TGCGCCAGCAGCTTGGATCCGGGAACGAACACCGGGGAGCTGTTTTTT

abundance: -
d_gene: -
v_gene: TRBV6-5
j_gene: TRBJ1-2
CDR3aa: CASSLVNYGYTF
CDR3nt: TGTGCCAGCAGTTTAGTTAACTATGGCTACACCTTC

abundance: -
d_gene: -
v_gene: TRBV10-3
j_gene: TRBJ1-3
CDR3aa: CAISVVGISSGNTIYF
CDR3nt: TGTGCCATCAGTGTCGTGGGCATCAGCTCTGGAAACACCATATATTTT

abundance: -
d_gene: -
v_gene: TRBV30
j_gene: TRBJ1-4
CDR3aa: CAWSVPTGREKLFF
CDR3nt: TGTGCCTGGAGTGTACCGACAGGCAGAGAAAAACTGTTTTTT

abundance: few
d_gene: TRBD1
v_gene: TRBV5-5
j_gene: TRBJ2-5
CDR3aa: CASSQPGGGETQYF
CDR3nt: TGTGCCAGCAGTCAACCAGGGGGCGGAGAGACCCAGTACTTC

abundance: -
d_gene: TRBD2
v_gene: TRBV5-4
j_gene: TRBJ2-3
CDR3aa: CASSPETGLAANTQYF
CDR3nt: TGTGCCAGCAGTCCAGAAACGGGACTAGCGGCGAATACGCAGTATTTT

abundance: -
d_gene: -
v_gene: TRBV4-2
j_gene: TRBJ2-7
CDR3aa: CASSQAARDRSYEQYF
CDR3nt: TGTGCCAGCAGCCAAGCCGCCCGGGATCGATCCTACGAGCAGTACTTC

abundance: -
d_gene: -
v_gene: TRBV5-6
j_gene: TRBJ2-7
CDR3aa: CASSYPASKNYEQYF
CDR3nt: TGTGCCAGCAGCTACCCGGCTAGCAAAAACTACGAGCAGTACTTC

abundance: few
d_gene: TRBD2
v_gene: TRBV6-5
j_gene: TRBJ2-1
CDR3aa: CASGTSRVNEQFF
CDR3nt: TGTGCCAGCGGGACTAGCCGGGTCAATGAGCAGTTCTTC

abundance: -
d_gene: TRBD1
v_gene: TRBV9
j_gene: TRBJ1-3
CDR3aa: CASSVQGAGGNTIYF
CDR3nt: TGTGCCAGCAGCGTCCAGGGGGCCGGAGGAAACACCATATATTTT

abundance: -
d_gene: TRBD1
v_gene: TRBV7-2
j_gene: TRBJ1-3
CDR3aa: CASSLATYRGPRGNTIYF
CDR3nt: TGTGCCAGCAGCTTAGCGACTTACAGGGGGCCGCGTGGAAACACCATATATTTT

abundance: few
d_gene: -
v_gene: TRBV4-2
j_gene: TRBJ2-4
CDR3aa: CASSHDRELAKNIQYF
CDR3nt: TGTGCCAGCAGCCACGACAGAGAGTTAGCCAAAAACATTCAGTACTTC

abundance: -
d_gene: -
v_gene: TRBV18
j_gene: TRBJ1-1
CDR3aa: CASSPISNTEAFF
CDR3nt: TGTGCCAGCTCACCAATATCGAACACTGAAGCTTTCTTT

abundance: -
d_gene: TRBD2
v_gene: TRBV7-8
j_gene: TRBJ2-2
CDR3aa: CASSLRSGGTSPGELFF
CDR3nt: TGTGCCAGCAGCTTAAGGAGCGGGGGAACGAGTCCCGGGGAGCTGTTTTTT

abundance: once
d_gene: -
v_gene: TRBV29-1
j_gene: TRBJ1-2
CDR3aa: CSVEAQGGRGYTF
CDR3nt: TGCAGCGTTGAAGCGCAGGGAGGGCGCGGCTACACCTTC

abundance: -
d_gene: TRBD1
v_gene: TRBV7-9
j_gene: TRBJ1-2
CDR3aa: CASSPEGDRGLTGYTF
CDR3nt: TGTGCCAGCAGCCCCGAGGGGGACAGGGGCTTGACTGGCTACACCTTC

abundance: few
d_gene: TRBD2
v_gene: TRBV29-1
j_gene: TRBJ2-1
CDR3aa: CSVDTSGENNEQFF
CDR3nt: TGCAGCGTTGACACTAGCGGAGAGAACAATGAGCAGTTCTTC

abundance: -
d_gene: -
v_gene: TRBV5-6
j_gene: TRBJ1-6
CDR3aa: CASSLYSAGHNSPLHF
CDR3nt: TGTGCCAGCAGCTTGTATTCGGCAGGGCATAATTCACCCCTCCACTTT

abundance: -
d_gene: TRBD1
v_gene: TRBV18
j_gene: TRBJ1-2
CDR3aa: CPSSPQDRVMSHGYTF
CDR3nt: TGTCCCAGCTCACCACAAGACAGGGTTATGTCGCATGGCTACACCTTC

abundance: -
d_gene: -
v_gene: TRBV4-2
j_gene: TRBJ2-2
CDR3aa: CASSQGGGLNTGELFF
CDR3nt: TGTGCCAGCAGCCAGGGGGGAGGACTTAACACCGGGGAGCTGTTTTTT

abundance: -
d_gene: TRBD2
v_gene: TRBV4-3
j_gene: TRBJ2-3
CDR3aa: CASSQGALAGGSTDTQYF
CDR3nt: TGCGCCAGCAGCCAAGGGGCTCTAGCGGGGGGGAGCACAGATACGCAGTATTTT

abundance: -
d_gene: TRBD2
v_gene: TRBV28
j_gene: TRBJ2-3
CDR3aa: CASSILAGITDTQYF
CDR3nt: TGTGCCAGCAGTATCCTAGCGGGAATCACAGATACGCAGTATTTT

abundance: -
d_gene: -
v_gene: TRBV2
j_gene: TRBJ1-2
CDR3aa: CASSVGAKDYGYTF
CDR3nt: TGTGCCAGCAGTGTAGGGGCCAAGGACTATGGCTACACCTTC

abundance: -
d_gene: -
v_gene: TRBV4-2
j_gene: TRBJ1-2
CDR3aa: CASSQDVNGYGYTF
CDR3nt: TGTGCCAGCAGCCAAGATGTCAACGGGTATGGCTACACCTTC

abundance: -
d_gene: TRBD1
v_gene: TRBV7-9
j_gene: TRBJ1-2
CDR3aa: CASSRTGQNYGYTF
CDR3nt: TGTGCCAGCAGCCGGACAGGCCAAAACTATGGCTACACCTTC

abundance: few
d_gene: TRBD1
v_gene: TRBV4-1
j_gene: TRBJ2-7
CDR3aa: CASSRLRTGDEQYF
CDR3nt: TGCGCCAGCAGCCGACTCCGGACAGGGGACGAGCAGTACTTC

abundance: -
d_gene: TRBD1
v_gene: TRBV9
j_gene: TRBJ2-2
CDR3aa: CASSVGRTGNTGELFF
CDR3nt: TGTGCCAGCAGCGTAGGGAGGACAGGGAACACCGGGGAGCTGTTTTTT

abundance: few
d_gene: TRBD2
v_gene: TRBV5-4
j_gene: TRBJ2-3
CDR3aa: CASSSRVAGLTDTQYF
CDR3nt: TGTGCCAGCAGCTCCCGGGTAGCGGGGCTCACAGATACGCAGTATTTT